This T cell receptor (beta chain) was identified in a study of shared clonotypes between healthy human individuals (dated by TCRdb to 2018 to 2021). At the level of the whole study: Three men and two women, aged 18 to 49 years, made up the cohort. For each donor, three plates each were used for CD4 naive and CD4 memory, two plates were used for CD8 naive, and one plate was used for CD8 memory. To estimate repertoire size and how much clonotypes are shared between individuals, the study performed deep sequencing of blood TCR repertoires from a handful of healthy adults. To increase sequencing depth and limit assay-specific biases, TCR repertoire library preparation and sequencing were carried out by different laboratories using diverse techniques. Per donor, leukapheresis produced somewhere between about 0.85 and 8.9 billion PBMCs. General conclusions and limits of the study: Across a handful of donors, roughly 5% of naive CD4, roughly 3.4% of naive CD8, 2.3% of memory CD4, and under 0.45% of memory CD8 clonotypes were shared. Pairwise subsampling indicated that sequencing depth was expected to affect the degree of clonotype sharing among donors. Even with the large sequencing depth, rarefaction of the sorted-subset datasets indicated that sequencing was incomplete. Compared with non-shared clonotypes, the clonotypes found in all four sorted-subset donors had higher generation probabilities. Because the study included only a small number of donors, the genetic and exposure-history diversity represented was limited. Naive subsets generally had larger estimated clonotype richness than memory subsets did. Sampling was restricted to blood, and TCR repertoires in tissue are likely to differ from TCR repertoires in blood.

On this clone: Its antigen is currently not known. The input lacks base qualities; no much larger clone sits a single base away.

Donors were healthy HIV-negative adults with no recently reported acute infections or vaccinations. All donors were Caucasian adults living in Nashville, Tennessee, USA. CD4+ T cells were enriched by magnetic negative selection; naive cells were then positively selected on CD45RA, and the negative fraction formed the memory subset. After blood collection by leukapheresis, PBMCs were isolated using Ficoll-Histopaque density gradient centrifugation and then cryopreserved in the vapor phase of liquid nitrogen. Analytical flow cytometry was used to check the purity and quantity of every magnetically sorted T cell population. Genomic DNA was isolated from each sorted fraction and quantified by UV absorbance on a Nanodrop 2000c. Including the terminal cysteine and phenylalanine, the CDR3 comprises 17 residues. The CDR3 DNA has 51 bases and is translated from base 1. Using the deep immunoSEQ assay, multiplex PCR amplified TCR CDR3 regions from genomic DNA. Genomic DNA extracted from each cell subset was distributed evenly over all wells of several immunoSEQ 96-well plates, and each plate served as one replicate. For sorted subsets, each replicate PCR was loaded with roughly 200 ng genomic DNA, equivalent to roughly 30,000 T cell genomes. The purified libraries were quantified using a Qubit 3.0 fluorometer, sized with a Bioanalyzer 2100, and then quantified again using the KAPA Library Quantification kit. Every immunoSEQ 96-well plate was sequenced on a dedicated single-read 150-cycle Illumina NextSeq 550 flow cell. The study's own analysis went as follows. Because the immunoSEQ output included only junctional sequences and no quality scores, the filtering could not be the same as the filtering used for full-length reads. Sequences were annotated with PyIR, a Python wrapper for IgBLAST v1.9, using IMGT germline references to assign V/J genes and CDR3. Any read was removed if the V/J assignment was weak (E-value above 1e-6), the CDR3 was missing, or the read contained stop codons, out-of-frame junctions, or ambiguous translated residues. A V3J clonotype was defined by an identical inferred V gene, J gene, and CDR3 amino acid sequence. Percentage overlap between repertoires was calculated by dividing the number of shared unique clonotypes by the size of the smaller repertoire. RTK rarefaction, the Chao1 estimator, and Recon v2.1 estimates of unobserved clonotypes were used to assess repertoire richness. Generation probabilities were computed with OLGA for all TCRbeta clonotypes obtained by the gDNA method from four donors. TCRdb took over this immuneACCESS table, retaining in-frame rearrangements with V and J assigned. Such tables are incomplete; in checked studies, under half of the missing clones stem from an unresolved V gene, and the remainder is unexplained. V, J and clone size are taken as reported in that table, and D and trimming were inferred from the DNA itself. Within this sample are some 1 million clones, with roughly 80% of them counted one time only. Jointly, the top ten make up roughly 1.4% of the sample.

The sequence joins TRBV21-1 to TRBJ2-1; TRBD1 reflects the table's D call only, with no check against the DNA. TRBV21-1 is classified as a pseudogene. The specimen was memory CD4+ T cells sorted from blood. The sample's cell subset or site label is to be understood as: CD45RA-negative fraction. The sequence was obtained from a man aged 18 to 29 in good health. CDR3 sequence: CASSIQKQGVVVNEQFF. The nucleotide sequence reads as follows: TGTGCCAGCAGCATCCAGAAACAGGGGGTAGTTGTCAATGAGCAGTTCTTC.